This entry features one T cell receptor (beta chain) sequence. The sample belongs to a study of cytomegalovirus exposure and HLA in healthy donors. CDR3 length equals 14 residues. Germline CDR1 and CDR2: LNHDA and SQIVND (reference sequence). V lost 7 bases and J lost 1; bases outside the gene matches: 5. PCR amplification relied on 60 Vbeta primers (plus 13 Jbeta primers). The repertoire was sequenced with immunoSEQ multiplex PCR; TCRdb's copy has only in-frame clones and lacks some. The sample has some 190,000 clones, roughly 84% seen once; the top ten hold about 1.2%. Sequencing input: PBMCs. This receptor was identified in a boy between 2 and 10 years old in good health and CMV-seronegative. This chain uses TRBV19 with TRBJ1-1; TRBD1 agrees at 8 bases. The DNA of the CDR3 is TGTGCCAGTAACCGACAGGGGAGGAACACTGAAGCTTTCTTT. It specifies CASNRQGRNTEAFF. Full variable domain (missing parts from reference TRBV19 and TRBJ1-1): DGGITQSPKYLFRKEGQNVTLSCEQNLNHDAMYWYRQDPGQGLRLIYYSQIVNDFQKGDIAEGYSVSREKKESFPLTVTSAQKNPTAFYLCASNRQGRNTEAFFGQGTRLTVV.